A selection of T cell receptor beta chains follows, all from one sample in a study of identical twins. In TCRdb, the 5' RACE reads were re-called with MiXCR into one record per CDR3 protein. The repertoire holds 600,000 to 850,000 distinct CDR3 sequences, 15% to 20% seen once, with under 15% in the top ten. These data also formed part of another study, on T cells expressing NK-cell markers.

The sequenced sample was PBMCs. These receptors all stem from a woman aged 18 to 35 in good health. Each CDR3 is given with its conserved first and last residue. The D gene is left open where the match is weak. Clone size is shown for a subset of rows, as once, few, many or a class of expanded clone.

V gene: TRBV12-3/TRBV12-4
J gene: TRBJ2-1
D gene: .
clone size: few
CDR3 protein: CASSLGSTEQFF
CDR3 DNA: TGTGCCAGCAGTTTGGGGTCTACTGAGCAGTTCTTC

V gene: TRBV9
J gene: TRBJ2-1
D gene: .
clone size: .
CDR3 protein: CASSVESQRIRYNEQFF
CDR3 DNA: TGTGCCAGCAGCGTAGAGTCCCAGCGCATCCGCTACAATGAGCAGTTCTTC

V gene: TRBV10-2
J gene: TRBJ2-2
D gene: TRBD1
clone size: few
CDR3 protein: CASRRQGSDGELFF
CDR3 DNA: TGCGCCAGCAGACGACAGGGGTCGGACGGGGAGCTGTTTTTT

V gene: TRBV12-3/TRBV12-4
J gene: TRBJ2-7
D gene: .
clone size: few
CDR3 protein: CASSSPRQGGYEQYF
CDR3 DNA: TGTGCCAGCAGTTCCCCCAGACAGGGAGGGTACGAGCAGTACTTC

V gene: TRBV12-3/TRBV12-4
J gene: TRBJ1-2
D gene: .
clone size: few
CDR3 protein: CASSLALLYGYTF
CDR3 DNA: TGTGCCAGCAGTTTAGCGCTTCTCTATGGCTACACCTTC

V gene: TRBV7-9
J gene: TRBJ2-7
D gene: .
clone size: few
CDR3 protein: CASSLGRGPDEQYF
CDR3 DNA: TGTGCCAGCAGCTTAGGCAGGGGCCCGGACGAGCAGTACTTC

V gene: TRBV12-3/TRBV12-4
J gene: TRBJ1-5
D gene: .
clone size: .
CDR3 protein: CASSPDYNQPQHF
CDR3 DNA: TGTGCCAGCAGCCCGGACTATAATCAGCCCCAGCATTTT

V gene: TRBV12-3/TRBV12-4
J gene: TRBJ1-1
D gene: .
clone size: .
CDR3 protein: CASRYGGTEAFF
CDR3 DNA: TGTGCCAGCAGGTACGGGGGCACTGAAGCTTTCTTT

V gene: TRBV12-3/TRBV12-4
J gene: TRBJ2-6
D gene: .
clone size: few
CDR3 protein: CASIGKSGANVLTF
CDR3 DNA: TGTGCCAGCATTGGGAAATCTGGGGCCAACGTCCTGACTTTC

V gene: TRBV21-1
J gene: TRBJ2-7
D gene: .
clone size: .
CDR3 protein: CASSKWRDRAPYEQYF
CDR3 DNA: TGTGCCAGCAGCAAATGGAGGGACAGGGCTCCCTACGAGCAGTACTTC

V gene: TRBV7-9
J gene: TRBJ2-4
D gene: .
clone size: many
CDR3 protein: CASSQRDSIAKNIQYF
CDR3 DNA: TGTGCCAGCAGCCAGCGGGACAGCATAGCCAAAAACATTCAGTACTTC

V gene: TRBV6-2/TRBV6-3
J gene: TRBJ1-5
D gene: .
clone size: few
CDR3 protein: CASSYGSGNQPQHF
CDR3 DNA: TGTGCCAGCAGTTACGGGTCAGGAAATCAGCCCCAGCATTTT

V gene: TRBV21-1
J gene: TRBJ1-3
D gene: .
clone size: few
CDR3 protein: CASSRRRESGNTIYF
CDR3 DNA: TGTGCCAGCAGTCGCCGCAGGGAATCCGGAAACACCATATATTTT

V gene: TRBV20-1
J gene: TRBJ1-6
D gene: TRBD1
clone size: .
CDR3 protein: CSANRGGNSPLHF
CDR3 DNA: TGCAGTGCCAACAGGGGGGGGAATTCACCCCTCCACTTT

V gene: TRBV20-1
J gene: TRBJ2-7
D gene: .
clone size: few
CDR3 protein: CSAQLGTVGEQYF
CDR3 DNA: TGCAGTGCTCAACTTGGGACCGTCGGAGAGCAGTACTTC

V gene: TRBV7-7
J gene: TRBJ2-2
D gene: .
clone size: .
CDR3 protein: CASSQRGANGELFF
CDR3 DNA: TGTGCTAGCAGCCAAAGGGGGGCGAACGGGGAGCTGTTTTTT

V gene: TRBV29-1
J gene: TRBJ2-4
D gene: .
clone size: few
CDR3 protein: CSVRGADGGQYF
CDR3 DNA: TGCAGCGTCCGTGGGGCGGACGGGGGTCAGTACTTC

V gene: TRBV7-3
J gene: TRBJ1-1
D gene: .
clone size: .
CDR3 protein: CASSSQGNEAFF
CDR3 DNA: TGTGCCAGCAGCTCTCAGGGGAACGAAGCTTTCTTT

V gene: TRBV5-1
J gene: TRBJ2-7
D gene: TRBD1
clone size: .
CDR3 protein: CASSLALDRVTYEQYF
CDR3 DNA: TGCGCCAGCAGCTTGGCCCTGGACAGGGTAACCTACGAGCAGTACTTC

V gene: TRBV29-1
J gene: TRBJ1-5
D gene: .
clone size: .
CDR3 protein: CSPAGTNAETSNQPQHF
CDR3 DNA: TGCAGCCCAGCCGGGACAAATGCGGAAACTAGCAATCAGCCCCAGCATTTT

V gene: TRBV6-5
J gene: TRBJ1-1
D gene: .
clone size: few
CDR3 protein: CASSYAWTMNTEAFF
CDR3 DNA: TGTGCCAGCAGTTACGCGTGGACTATGAACACTGAAGCTTTCTTT

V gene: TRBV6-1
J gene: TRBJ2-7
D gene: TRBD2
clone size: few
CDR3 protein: CAAGLAGRYEQYF
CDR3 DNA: TGTGCCGCCGGACTAGCGGGAAGATACGAGCAGTACTTC

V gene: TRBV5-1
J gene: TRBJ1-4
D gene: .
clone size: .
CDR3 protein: CASSLQGNNEKLFF
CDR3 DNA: TGCGCCAGCAGCTTACAGGGCAATAATGAAAAACTGTTTTTT

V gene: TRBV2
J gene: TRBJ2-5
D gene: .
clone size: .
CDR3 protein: CASSERARETQYF
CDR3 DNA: TGTGCCAGCAGTGAAAGGGCTAGAGAGACCCAGTACTTC

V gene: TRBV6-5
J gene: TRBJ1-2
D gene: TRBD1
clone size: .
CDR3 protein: CASSSKGADYGYTF
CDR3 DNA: TGTGCCAGCAGTTCCAAGGGGGCGGACTATGGCTACACCTTC

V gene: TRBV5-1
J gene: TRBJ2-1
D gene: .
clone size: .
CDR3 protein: CASSQDPGNGEQFF
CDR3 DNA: TGCGCCAGCAGTCAAGATCCGGGGAATGGTGAGCAGTTCTTC

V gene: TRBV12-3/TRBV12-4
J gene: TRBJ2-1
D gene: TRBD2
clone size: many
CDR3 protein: CASRKTSGSYNEQFF
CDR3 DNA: TGTGCCAGCAGGAAGACTAGCGGGAGCTACAATGAGCAGTTCTTC

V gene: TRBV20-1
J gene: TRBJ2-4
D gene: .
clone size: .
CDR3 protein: CSAKGAAIQYF
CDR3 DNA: TGCAGTGCTAAAGGGGCGGCCATTCAGTACTTC

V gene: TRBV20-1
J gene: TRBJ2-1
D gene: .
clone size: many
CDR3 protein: CSSARSRHPSLTSSYNEQFF
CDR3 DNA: TGCAGCAGTGCTAGGAGTAGGCATCCCTCCTTAACCAGCTCCTACAATGAGCAGTTCTTC

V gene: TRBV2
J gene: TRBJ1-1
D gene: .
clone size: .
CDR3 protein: CASSVRGRQVTEAFF
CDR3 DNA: TGTGCCAGCAGTGTCCGGGGACGGCAGGTTACTGAAGCTTTCTTT

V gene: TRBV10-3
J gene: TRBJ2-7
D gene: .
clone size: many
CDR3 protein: CAISESGSSPYEQYF
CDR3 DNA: TGTGCCATCAGTGAGTCGGGCTCCTCCCCCTACGAGCAGTACTTC

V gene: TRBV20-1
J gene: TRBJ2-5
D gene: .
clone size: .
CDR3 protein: CSAPSAGALETQYF
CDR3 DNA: TGCAGTGCCCCTTCGGCGGGGGCCCTAGAGACCCAGTACTTC

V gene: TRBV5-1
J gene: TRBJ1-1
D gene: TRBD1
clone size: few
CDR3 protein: CASSSDRGLGGAFF
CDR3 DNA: TGCGCCAGCAGCTCGGACAGGGGCTTGGGTGGAGCTTTCTTT

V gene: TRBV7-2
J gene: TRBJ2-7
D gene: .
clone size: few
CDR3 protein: CASSLGGDFYEQYF
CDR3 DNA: TGTGCCAGCAGCTTAGGGGGGGACTTCTACGAGCAGTACTTC

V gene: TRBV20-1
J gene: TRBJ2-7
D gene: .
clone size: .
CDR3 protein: CSASLYEQYF
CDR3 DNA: TGCAGTGCTAGTTTGTACGAGCAGTACTTC

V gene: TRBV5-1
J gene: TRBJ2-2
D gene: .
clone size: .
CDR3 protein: CASSTTGTGNTGELFF
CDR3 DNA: TGCGCCAGCAGCACTACAGGAACGGGGAACACCGGGGAGCTGTTTTTT

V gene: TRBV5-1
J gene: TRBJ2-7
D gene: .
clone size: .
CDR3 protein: CASSGDWSYEQYF
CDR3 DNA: TGCGCCAGCAGCGGGGACTGGTCCTACGAGCAGTACTTC

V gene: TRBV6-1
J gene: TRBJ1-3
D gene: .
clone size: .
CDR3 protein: CASSTSQGTGNTLYF
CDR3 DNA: TGTGCCAGCAGTACCTCCCAGGGTACCGGAAACACCTTATATTTT

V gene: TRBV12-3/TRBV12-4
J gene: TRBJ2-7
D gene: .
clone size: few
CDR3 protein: CASSLLAPEQYF
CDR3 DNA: TGTGCCAGCAGTTTACTAGCTCCCGAGCAGTACTTC

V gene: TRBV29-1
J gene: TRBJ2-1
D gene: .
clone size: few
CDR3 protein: CSVRPVNSYNEQFF
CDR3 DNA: TGCAGCGTTAGACCCGTGAACTCCTACAATGAGCAGTTCTTC

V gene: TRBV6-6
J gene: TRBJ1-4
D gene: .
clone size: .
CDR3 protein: CASSTQGSNEKLFF
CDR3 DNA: TGTGCCAGCAGTACACAGGGAAGTAATGAAAAACTGTTTTTT

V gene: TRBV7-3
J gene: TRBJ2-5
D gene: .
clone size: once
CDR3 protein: CASSLTDAETQYF
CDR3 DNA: TGTGCCAGCAGCTTAACGGACGCAGAGACCCAGTACTTC